This T cell receptor beta chain derives from a study of Ad26.COV2.S vaccination and SARS-CoV-2 variants. Findings and caveats of the study: Analyses that measured TCR breadth and depth may have underestimated total T cell responses.

This CDR3 has 18 amino acids. Germline values: CDR1 SGHRS, CDR2 YFSETQ. With 2 bases removed from V and 0 bases from J, the gap between germline ends came to 15 bases. Treatment here: around 19 received Ad26.COV2.S at low or high dose, single or two shots; about 5 received placebo; per-sample allocation not given. The samples date from day 63 after the first vaccine or placebo injection. TCRdb's table, derived via immunoSEQ multiplex PCR, lists solely in-frame clones and lacks some. The sample shows a few hundred thousand clones, about 89% of them seen only once. This clone appeared a single time. Its antigen is not known.

Material: peripheral blood, obtained in a trial of Ad26.COV2.S vaccine versus placebo. The receptor was isolated from a person between 18 and 65 years old who received the Ad26.COV2.S COVID-19 vaccine or a placebo. This sequence joins TRBV5-1 and TRBJ1-6; the D gene is possibly TRBD1 (6 bases). For the CDR3, the DNA is TGCGCCAGCAGCTTCCAGGGTGGACAGAGCTCCTATAATTCACCCCTCCACTTT. It translates to CASSFQGGQSSYNSPLHF.